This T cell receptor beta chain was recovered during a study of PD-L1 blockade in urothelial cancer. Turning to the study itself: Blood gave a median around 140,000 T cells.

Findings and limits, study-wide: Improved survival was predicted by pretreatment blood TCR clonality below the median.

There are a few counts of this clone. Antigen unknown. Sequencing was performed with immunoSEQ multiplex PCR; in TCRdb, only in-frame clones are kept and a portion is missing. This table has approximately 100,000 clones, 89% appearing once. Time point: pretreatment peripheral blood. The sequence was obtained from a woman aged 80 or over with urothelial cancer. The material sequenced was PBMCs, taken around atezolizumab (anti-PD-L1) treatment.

The CDR3 spells CASSIDRTGSISNQPQHF. The CDR3 DNA is TGTGCCAGTAGTATAGACCGGACAGGGTCGATTAGCAATCAGCCCCAGCATTTT. J is TRBJ1-5 and V is TRBV19; 8 positions match TRBD1. The CDR3 consists of 18 residues. Trimming removed 0 bases from V and 0 bases from J; junction bases left unmatched: 7. CDR1 is LNHDA and CDR2 is SQIVND in the germline V gene (reference sequence).